The clone carrying this TCR beta chain turned up a few times. The PCR contained 60 Vbeta and 13 Jbeta primers. The protocol was immunoSEQ multiplex PCR, while the TCRdb copy is restricted to in-frame clones and leaves out a portion. The sample contains roughly 120,000 clones, approximately 81% of which appear only once. V dropped 3 bases and J dropped 2; count of bases not matched to a gene: 8. The CDR3 is 16 amino acids. CDR1 and CDR2 from the germline V gene are MGHDK and SYGVNS. These data originate in a study of cytomegalovirus exposure and HLA in healthy donors. This TCR derives from a woman aged 18-29 years in good health and CMV-seropositive. The genes are TRBV25-1 and TRBJ1-1; 8 nucleotides match TRBD1. The sequencing input was PBMCs. CDR3 protein: CASSDATGGSNTEAFF. CDR3 DNA sequence: TGTGCCAGCAGTGACGCCACAGGGGGAAGCAACACTGAAGCTTTCTTT.